The 31 T cell receptor beta chains presented below share a single source sample, sequenced in a study of human CD8 memory T cell subsets. Preparation of the TCR beta libraries relied on UMI-labeled 5' RACE. TCRdb derives one entry per CDR3 protein from the 5' RACE reads, leaving out DNA. This table holds 5,500 to 8,500 distinct CDR3 sequences. Material for sequencing was CD8+ T cells from PBMCs. The receptors were sampled from a human donor in good health.

The V gene is TRBV27, the J gene TRBJ2-1; TCRdb names TRBD2, which stays unverified in the absence of DNA. CDR1 is MNHEY and CDR2 is SMNVEV in the germline V gene (reference sequence). The CDR3 spans 15 residues. CDR3 protein: CASSWGAGSYNEQFF.

The chain combines TRBV7-2 with TRBJ2-1. The germline V gene encodes CDR1 SGHTA and CDR2 FQGNSA. CDR3 size: 12 residues. CDR3 in amino acids: CASSRPYNEQFF.

The chain employs TRBV20-1 and TRBJ2-7; the D call from TCRdb, TRBD2, cannot be confirmed without DNA. Germline CDR1 and CDR2: DFQATT and SNEGSKA (reference sequence). The CDR3 extends over 15 amino acids. Here the CDR3 reads CSARDWDSYGYEQYF.

The chain combines TRBV4-2 with TRBJ1-1; absent DNA, TCRdb's TRBD1 call cannot be checked. This CDR3 region has 14 residues. The germline V gene has CDR1 LGHNA and CDR2 YNFKEQ. This chain's CDR3 is CASSQGGARTEAFF.

V usage is TRBV16 and J usage is TRBJ2-1; TCRdb's D call of TRBD1 is untestable without DNA. Germline CDR1 reads KGHSY; CDR2 reads FQNENV. The CDR3 totals 13 residues. The CDR3 loop reads CASSQDRGGEQFF.

The gene calls are TRBV27 and TRBJ1-3. This CDR3 has 15 amino acids. Germline V gene data show CDR1 as MNHEY and CDR2 as SMNVEV (reference sequence). This CDR3 is CASSLRGSSGNTIYF.

CDR3 sequence: CASSSRVAGVDNEQFF. This chain links TRBV7-6 with TRBJ2-1; no DNA is available, so the TRBD2 call from TCRdb remains unchecked. Germline values: CDR1 SGHVS, CDR2 FNYEAQ. The CDR3 length is 16 residues.

The chain uses TRBV28 and TRBJ1-5; TCRdb designates TRBD1, a call that cannot be tested without DNA. The length of the CDR3 is 15 residues. Germline assignment: CDR1 MDHEN and CDR2 SYDVKM. The CDR3 sequence is CASSLLAGLNQPQHF.

The rearrangement joins TRBV15 to TRBJ2-7; as DNA is missing, the TRBD2 call by TCRdb cannot be tested. The CDR3 totals 15 residues. From germline, CDR1 is LNHNV and CDR2 YYDKDF (reference sequence). CDR3 loop: CATSRGAGGQEEQYF.

The chain employs TRBV5-1 and TRBJ1-1; TCRdb lists TRBD1, though no DNA is available to test this call. The CDR3 contains 14 residues. Germline V gene lookup returns CDR1 SGHRS and CDR2 YFSETQ. This CDR3 is CASSLDRGGTEAFF. The whole variable domain, remainder taken from reference TRBV5-1 and TRBJ1-1, is KAGVTQTPRYLIKTRGQQVTLSCSPISGHRSVSWYQQTPGQGLQFLFEYFSETQRNKGNFPGRFSGRQFSNSRSEMNVSTLELGDSALYLCASSLDRGGTEAFFGQGTRLTVV.

V gene TRBV7-8 combines with J gene TRBJ2-4; checking the TCRdb D call of TRBD1 is not possible without DNA. The CDR3 runs 16 residues. Germline CDR1 reads SGHVS; CDR2 reads FQNEAQ. The CDR3 is CASSLGAGTAKNIQYF.

The chain has TRBV3-1 and TRBJ2-7; TCRdb picks TRBD1, but there is no DNA to check that call. In germline, CDR1 is LGHDT, CDR2 YNNKEL (reference sequence). CDR3 length: 15 residues. CDR3: CASSSRTTGYYEQYF.

J is TRBJ2-7 and V is TRBV20-1; TCRdb's D call, TRBD1, is unchecked because there is no DNA. Germline values: CDR1 DFQATT, CDR2 SNEGSKA (reference sequence). The CDR3 loop spans 13 amino acids. CDR3 sequence reads: CSAPINRGNEQYF.

The CDR3 reads CASSLDVAGRYSYEQYF. V usage is TRBV5-6 and J usage is TRBJ2-7; TCRdb names TRBD2, which stays unverified in the absence of DNA. The CDR3 extends over 17 amino acids. The germline CDR1 and CDR2 sequences are SGHDT and YYEEEE.

This clonotype is called medium-sized based on its frequency. This chain connects TRBV28 to TRBJ2-7. This CDR3 is 13 amino acids long. The germline V gene has CDR1 MDHEN and CDR2 SYDVKM. The CDR3 here is CASQWGVTYEQYF.

This sequence joins TRBV27 and TRBJ2-2. The CDR3 runs 13 residues. Germline V CDR1 and CDR2: MNHEY, SMNVEV (reference sequence). The CDR3 region is CASSFLNTGELFF.

Frequency places this clonotype as medium-sized. V and J are TRBV3-1 and TRBJ1-1; TCRdb's D gene call, TRBD1, goes unchecked for lack of DNA. The CDR3 loop spans 17 amino acids. Germline V gene lookup returns CDR1 LGHDT and CDR2 YNNKEL (reference sequence). CDR3 region: CASSQDRILWPPSGAFF.

The CDR3 sequence: CASSGGLAGPANEQFF. The chain links TRBV5-4 to TRBJ2-1; without DNA, the TCRdb call of TRBD2 cannot be checked. The CDR3 is 16 amino acids. From germline, CDR1 is SGHNT and CDR2 YYREEE (reference sequence).

The chain combines TRBV11-2 with TRBJ2-5; TCRdb returns TRBD1, unconfirmable since there is no DNA. The CDR3 length is 15 residues. Germline V gene lookup returns CDR1 SGHAT and CDR2 FQNNGV. The CDR3 sequence is CASSLGELWGETQYF.

The chain employs TRBV18 and TRBJ2-1; TCRdb's D call, TRBD1, is unchecked because there is no DNA. The CDR3 contains 13 residues. Germline CDR1 reads KGHSH; CDR2 reads LQKENI. The CDR3 region is CASSMIRDDEQFF.

V gene TRBV5-1 combines with J gene TRBJ2-7; the TCRdb D gene call, TRBD1, has no DNA to confirm it. The length of the CDR3 is 12 residues. CDR1 is SGHRS, CDR2 YFSETQ, per germline. This CDR3 reads CASRDNENEQYF.

The gene calls are TRBV29-1 and TRBJ1-2. CDR1 is SQVTM, CDR2 ANQGSEA, per germline. The CDR3 spans 13 residues. CDR3 in amino acids: CSVEEGTYYGYTF.

Considering frequency, this clonotype is medium-sized (0.01 to 0.1%). The CDR3 reads CAISESGASYEQYF. This chain connects TRBV10-3 to TRBJ2-7; no DNA is available, so the TRBD1 call from TCRdb remains unchecked. Per germline, CDR1 ENHRY and CDR2 SYGVKD. The CDR3 contains 14 residues.

V usage is TRBV7-9 and J usage is TRBJ2-7; the TRBD1 assignment by TCRdb is unverifiable without DNA. Germline V gives CDR1 SEHNR, CDR2 FQNEAQ (reference sequence). The CDR3 is made up of 15 amino acids. The chain's CDR3 is CASSFTGTAEYEQYF.

The chain employs TRBV7-8 and TRBJ2-7. The germline V gene has CDR1 SGHVS and CDR2 FQNEAQ. CDR3 length: 15 amino acids. The chain's CDR3 is CASSLGQGPSYEQYF. Variable domain in full (rest from reference TRBV7-8 and TRBJ2-7): GAGVSQSPRYKVAKRGQDVALRCDPISGHVSLFWYQQALGQGPEFLTYFQNEAQLDKSGLPSDRFFAERPEGSVSTLKIQRTQQEDSAVYLCASSLGQGPSYEQYFGPGTRLTVT.

The rearrangement uses TRBV28 and TRBJ2-1; TCRdb indicates TRBD2, and absent DNA this call remains unverified. This CDR3 is built from 17 residues. Germline CDR1 is MDHEN and CDR2 is SYDVKM. The CDR3 region is CASSLSLAGGSYNEQFF. Using reference TRBV28 and TRBJ2-1 for the parts outside the CDR3, the full variable domain is DVKVTQSSRYLVKRTGEKVFLECVQDMDHENMFWYRQDPGLGLRLIYFSYDVKMKEKGDIPEGYSVSREKKERFSLILESASTNQTSMYLCASSLSLAGGSYNEQFFGPGTRLTVL.

This chain uses TRBV6-5 with TRBJ2-6. Germline CDR1 reads MNHEY; CDR2 reads SVGAGI. This CDR3 is 13 amino acids long. Here the CDR3 reads CASSYTGANVLTF.

This clonotype is called medium-sized based on its frequency. V usage is TRBV6-2 or TRBV6-3 and J usage is TRBJ2-7; without DNA, the TCRdb call of TRBD1 cannot be checked. Germline CDR1 reads MNHEY; CDR2 reads SVGEGT. CDR3 length equals 13 residues. The CDR3: CASSWDSSYEQYF.

The rearrangement joins TRBV13 to TRBJ2-1; TCRdb's D call of TRBD2 is untestable without DNA. The CDR3 totals 14 residues. Germline CDR1 reads PRHDT; CDR2 reads FYEKMQ (reference sequence). CDR3 protein: CASSFPSGRIEQFF.

V and J are TRBV20-1 and TRBJ2-7; TCRdb calls TRBD1, which cannot be checked without DNA. Germline values: CDR1 DFQATT, CDR2 SNEGSKA (reference sequence). This CDR3 contains 15 residues. CDR3 amino acids: CSAAKGARTLYEQYF.

The chain combines TRBV2 with TRBJ2-2; TCRdb gives TRBD2 as the D gene, but with no DNA this cannot be confirmed. Germline V CDR1 and CDR2: SNHLY, FYNNEI. CDR3 length: 15 residues. CDR3 in amino acids: CASRSWDFSTGELFF. Full variable domain (remainder filled in from reference TRBV2 and TRBJ2-2): EPEVTQTPSHQVTQMGQEVILRCVPISNHLYFYWYRQILGQKVEFLVSFYNNEISEKSEIFDDQFSVERPDGSNFTLKIRSTKLEDSAMYFCASRSWDFSTGELFFGEGSRLTVL.